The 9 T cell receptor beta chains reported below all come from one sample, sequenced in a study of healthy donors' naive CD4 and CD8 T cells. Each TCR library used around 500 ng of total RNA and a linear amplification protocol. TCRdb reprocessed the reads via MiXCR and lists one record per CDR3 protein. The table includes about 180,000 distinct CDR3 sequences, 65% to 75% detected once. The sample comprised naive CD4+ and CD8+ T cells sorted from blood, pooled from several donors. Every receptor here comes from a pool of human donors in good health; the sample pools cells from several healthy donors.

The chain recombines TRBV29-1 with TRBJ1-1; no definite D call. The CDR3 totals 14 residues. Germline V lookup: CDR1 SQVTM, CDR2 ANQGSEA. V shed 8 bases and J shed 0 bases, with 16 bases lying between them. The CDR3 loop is CSSVPLLMNTEAFF. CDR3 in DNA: TGCAGCTCCGTGCCTCTCCTCATGAACACTGAAGCTTTCTTT.

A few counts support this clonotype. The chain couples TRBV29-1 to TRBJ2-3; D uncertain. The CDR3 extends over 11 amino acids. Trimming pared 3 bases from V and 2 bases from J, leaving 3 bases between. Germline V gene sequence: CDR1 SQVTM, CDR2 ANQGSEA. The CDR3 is CSVEITDTQYF. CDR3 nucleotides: TGCAGCGTTGAGATCACAGATACGCAGTATTTT.

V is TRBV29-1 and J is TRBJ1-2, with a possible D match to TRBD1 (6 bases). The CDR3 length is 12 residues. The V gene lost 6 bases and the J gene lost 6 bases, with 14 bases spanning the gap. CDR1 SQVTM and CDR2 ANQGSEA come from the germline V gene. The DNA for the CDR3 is TGCAGCGTAGGAGAAGGGGGGAATGGCTACACCTTC. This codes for CSVGEGGNGYTF.

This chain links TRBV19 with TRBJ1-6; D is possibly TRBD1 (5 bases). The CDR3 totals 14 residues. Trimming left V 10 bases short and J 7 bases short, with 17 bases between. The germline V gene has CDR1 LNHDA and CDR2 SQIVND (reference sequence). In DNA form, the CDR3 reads TGTGCCACCTTCGAGGGGTCCGGGAATTCACCCCTCCACTTT. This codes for CATFEGSGNSPLHF.

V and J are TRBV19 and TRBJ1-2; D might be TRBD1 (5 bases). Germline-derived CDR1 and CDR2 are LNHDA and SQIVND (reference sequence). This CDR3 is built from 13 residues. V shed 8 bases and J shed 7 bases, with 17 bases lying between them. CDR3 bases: TGTGCCAGTGGACTCCGGGACTCGGGTGGCTACACCTTC. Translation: CASGLRDSGGYTF. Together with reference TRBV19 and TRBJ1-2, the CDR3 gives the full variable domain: DGGITQSPKYLFRKEGQNVTLSCEQNLNHDAMYWYRQDPGQGLRLIYYSQIVNDFQKGDIAEGYSVSREKKESFPLTVTSAQKNPTAFYLCASGLRDSGGYTFGSGTRLTVV.

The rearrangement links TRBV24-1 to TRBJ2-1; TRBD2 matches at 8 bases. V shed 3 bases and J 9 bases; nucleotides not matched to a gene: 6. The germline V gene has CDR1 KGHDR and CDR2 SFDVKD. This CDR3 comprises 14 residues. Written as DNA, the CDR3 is TGTGCCACCAGTGATCCAACCGGGACTAGTGAGCAGTTCTTC. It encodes CATSDPTGTSEQFF.

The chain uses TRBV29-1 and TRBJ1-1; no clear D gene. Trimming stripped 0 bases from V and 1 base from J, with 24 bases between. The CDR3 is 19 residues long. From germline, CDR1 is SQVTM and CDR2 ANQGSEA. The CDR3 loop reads CSVEDKVRRAEGENTEAFF. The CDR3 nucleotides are TGCAGCGTTGAAGATAAGGTGAGGAGGGCTGAGGGAGAGAACACTGAAGCTTTCTTT.

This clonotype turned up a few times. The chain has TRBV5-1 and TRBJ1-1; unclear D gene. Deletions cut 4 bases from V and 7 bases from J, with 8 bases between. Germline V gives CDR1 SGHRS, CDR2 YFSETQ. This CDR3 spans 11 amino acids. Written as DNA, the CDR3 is TGCGCCAGCAGCGACCGGGTTGAAGCTTTCTTT. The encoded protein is CASSDRVEAFF.

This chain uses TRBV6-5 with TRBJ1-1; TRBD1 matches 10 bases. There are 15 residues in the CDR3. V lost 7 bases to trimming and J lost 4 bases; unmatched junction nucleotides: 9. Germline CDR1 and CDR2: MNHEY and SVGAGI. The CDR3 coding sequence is TGTGCCAGCATGGTCGGATGGACAGGGGGCACTGAAGCTTTCTTT. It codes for CASMVGWTGGTEAFF.